This T cell receptor beta chain was documented in a study of blood T cell repertoires in COVID-19. Study information: Some COVID-19 samples were acute and others convalescent; all came from the United States, Italy and Spain.

This CDR3 has 15 amino acids. Germline assignment: CDR1 SGHVS and CDR2 FNYEAQ. V dropped 5 bases and J dropped 8; count of bases not matched to a gene: 12. Symptom resolution, clearance, or two negative PCRs marked donors in Cohort 3 as recovered. Authors' processing steps: For nucleated cells, counts were estimated from reference gene primer amplification. Profiling relied on immunoSEQ multiplex PCR, and the TCRdb table lists in-frame clones only, not all of them. The V and J calls and clone size were taken over from that table, and D and trimming were inferred from the DNA. The table lists 280,000 or so clones, around 88% of them singletons, with over 6% in the top ten.

What was sequenced was PBMCs or T cells enriched from blood (not recorded which). The source of this sequence is a woman aged 35 to 49 who had recovered from COVID-19. The gene calls are TRBV7-6 and TRBJ2-1; 7 nucleotides line up with TRBD2. CDR3 nucleotide sequence: TGTGCCAGCAGCCTAAGCGGGATACTTCGGGATGAGCAGTTCTTC. This translates into CASSLSGILRDEQFF.